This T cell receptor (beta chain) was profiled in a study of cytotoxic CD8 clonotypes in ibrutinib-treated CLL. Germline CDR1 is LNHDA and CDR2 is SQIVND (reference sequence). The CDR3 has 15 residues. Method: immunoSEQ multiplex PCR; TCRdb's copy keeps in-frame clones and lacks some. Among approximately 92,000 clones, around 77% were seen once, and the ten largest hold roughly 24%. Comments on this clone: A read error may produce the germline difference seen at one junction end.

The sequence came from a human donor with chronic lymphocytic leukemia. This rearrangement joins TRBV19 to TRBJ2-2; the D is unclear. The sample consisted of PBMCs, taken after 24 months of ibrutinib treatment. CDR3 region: CASSRRPGRTVELFF. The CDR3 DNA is TGTGCCAGTAGCCGTCGGCCAGGAAGAACCGTGGAGCTGTTTTTT.